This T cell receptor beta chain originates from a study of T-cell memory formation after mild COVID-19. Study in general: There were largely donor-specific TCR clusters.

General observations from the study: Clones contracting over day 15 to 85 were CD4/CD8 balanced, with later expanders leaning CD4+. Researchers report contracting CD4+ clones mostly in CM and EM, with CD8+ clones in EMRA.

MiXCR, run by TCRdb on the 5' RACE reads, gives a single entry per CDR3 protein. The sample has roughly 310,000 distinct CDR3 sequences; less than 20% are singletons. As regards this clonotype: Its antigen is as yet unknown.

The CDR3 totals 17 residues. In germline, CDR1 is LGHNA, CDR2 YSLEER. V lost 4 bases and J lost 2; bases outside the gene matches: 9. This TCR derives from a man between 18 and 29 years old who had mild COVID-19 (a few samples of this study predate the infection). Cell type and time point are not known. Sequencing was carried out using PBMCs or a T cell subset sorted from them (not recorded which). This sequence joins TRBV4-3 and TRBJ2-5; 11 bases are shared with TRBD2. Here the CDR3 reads CASSRDHSGGEQETQYF. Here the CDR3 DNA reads TGCGCCAGCAGCCGAGATCATAGCGGGGGGGAACAAGAGACCCAGTACTTC.